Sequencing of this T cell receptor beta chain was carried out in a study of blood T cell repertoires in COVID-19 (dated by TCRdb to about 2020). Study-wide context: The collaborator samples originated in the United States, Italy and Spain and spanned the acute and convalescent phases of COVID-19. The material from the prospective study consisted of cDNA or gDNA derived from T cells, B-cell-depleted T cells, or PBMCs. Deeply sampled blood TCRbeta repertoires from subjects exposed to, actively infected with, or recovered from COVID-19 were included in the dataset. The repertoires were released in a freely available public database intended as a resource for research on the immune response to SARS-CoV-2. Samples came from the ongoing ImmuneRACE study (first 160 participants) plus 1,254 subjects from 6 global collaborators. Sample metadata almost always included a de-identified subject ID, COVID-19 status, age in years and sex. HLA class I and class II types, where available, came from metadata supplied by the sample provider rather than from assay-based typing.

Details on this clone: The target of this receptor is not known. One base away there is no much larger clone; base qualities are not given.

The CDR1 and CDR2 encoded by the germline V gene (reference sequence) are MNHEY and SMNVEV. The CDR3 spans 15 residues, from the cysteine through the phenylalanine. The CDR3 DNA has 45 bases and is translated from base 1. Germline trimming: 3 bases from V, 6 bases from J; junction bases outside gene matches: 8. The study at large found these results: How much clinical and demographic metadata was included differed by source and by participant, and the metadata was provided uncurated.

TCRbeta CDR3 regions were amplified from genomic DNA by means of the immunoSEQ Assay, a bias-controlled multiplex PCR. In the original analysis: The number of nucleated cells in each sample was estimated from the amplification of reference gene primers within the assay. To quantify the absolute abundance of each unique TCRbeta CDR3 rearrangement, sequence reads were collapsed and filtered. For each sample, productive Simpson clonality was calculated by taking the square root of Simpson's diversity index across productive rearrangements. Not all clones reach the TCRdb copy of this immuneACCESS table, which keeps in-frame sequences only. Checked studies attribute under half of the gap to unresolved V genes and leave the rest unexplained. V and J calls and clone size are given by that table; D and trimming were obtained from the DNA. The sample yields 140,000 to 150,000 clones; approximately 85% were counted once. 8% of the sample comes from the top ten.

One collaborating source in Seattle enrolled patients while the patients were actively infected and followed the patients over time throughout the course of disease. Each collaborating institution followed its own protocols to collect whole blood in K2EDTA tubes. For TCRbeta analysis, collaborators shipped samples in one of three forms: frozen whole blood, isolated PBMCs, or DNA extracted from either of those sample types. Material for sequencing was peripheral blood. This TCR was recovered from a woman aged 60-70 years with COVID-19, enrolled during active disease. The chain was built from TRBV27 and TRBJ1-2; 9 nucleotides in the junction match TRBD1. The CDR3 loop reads CASSLGDRVRNGYTF. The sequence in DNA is TGTGCCAGCAGTTTGGGGGACAGGGTGCGGAATGGCTACACCTTC.